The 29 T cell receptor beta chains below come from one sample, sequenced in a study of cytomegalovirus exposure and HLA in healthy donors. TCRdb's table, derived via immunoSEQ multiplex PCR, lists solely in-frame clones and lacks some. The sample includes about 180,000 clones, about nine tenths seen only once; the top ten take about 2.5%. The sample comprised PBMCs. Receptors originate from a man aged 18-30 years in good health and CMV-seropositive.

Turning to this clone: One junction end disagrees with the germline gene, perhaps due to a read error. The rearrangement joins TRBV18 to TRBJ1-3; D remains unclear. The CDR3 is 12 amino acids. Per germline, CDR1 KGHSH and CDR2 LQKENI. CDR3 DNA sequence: TGTGCCAGCTCAAGACACGCCAGATACCCTTTTTTT. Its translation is CASSRHARYPFF.

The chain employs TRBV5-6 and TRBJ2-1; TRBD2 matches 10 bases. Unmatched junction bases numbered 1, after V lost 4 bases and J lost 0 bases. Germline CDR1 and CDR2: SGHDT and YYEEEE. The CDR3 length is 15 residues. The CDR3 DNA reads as TGTGCCAGCAGCCCTAGCGGGGGCTCCTACAATGAGCAGTTCTTC. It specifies CASSPSGGSYNEQFF.

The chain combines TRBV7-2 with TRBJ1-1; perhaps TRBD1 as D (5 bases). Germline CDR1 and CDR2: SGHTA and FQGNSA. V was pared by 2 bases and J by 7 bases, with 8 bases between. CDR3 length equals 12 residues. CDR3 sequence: CASSLFDSEAFF. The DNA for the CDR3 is TGTGCCAGCAGCTTATTCGACAGTGAAGCTTTCTTT.

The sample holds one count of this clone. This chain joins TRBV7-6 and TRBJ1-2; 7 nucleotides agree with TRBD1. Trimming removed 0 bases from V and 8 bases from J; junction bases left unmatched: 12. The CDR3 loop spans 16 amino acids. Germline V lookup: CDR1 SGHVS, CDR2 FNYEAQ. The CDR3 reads CASSLALGQLGDGYTF. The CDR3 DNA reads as TGTGCCAGCAGCTTAGCGCTGGGACAGCTTGGGGACGGCTACACCTTC. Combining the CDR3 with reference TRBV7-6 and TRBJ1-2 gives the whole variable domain GAGVSQSPRYKVTKRGQDVALRCDPISGHVSLYWYRQALGQGPEFLTYFNYEAQQDKSGLPNDRFSAERPEGSISTLTIQRTEQRDSAMYRCASSLALGQLGDGYTFGSGTRLTVV.

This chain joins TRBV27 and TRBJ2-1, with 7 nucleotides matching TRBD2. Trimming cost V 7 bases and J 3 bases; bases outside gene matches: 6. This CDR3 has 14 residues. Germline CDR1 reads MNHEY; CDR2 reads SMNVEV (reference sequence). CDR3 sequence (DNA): TGTGCCAGCACAAGCGGGGTACTCTACAATGAGCAGTTCTTC. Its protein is CASTSGVLYNEQFF.

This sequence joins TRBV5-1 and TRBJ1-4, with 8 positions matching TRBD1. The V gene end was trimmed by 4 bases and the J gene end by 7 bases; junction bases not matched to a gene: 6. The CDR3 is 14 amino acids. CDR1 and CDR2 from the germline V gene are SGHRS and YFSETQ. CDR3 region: CASSEATGGEKLFF. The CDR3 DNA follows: TGCGCCAGCAGCGAAGCCACAGGGGGTGAAAAACTGTTTTTT. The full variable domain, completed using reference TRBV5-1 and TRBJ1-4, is KAGVTQTPRYLIKTRGQQVTLSCSPISGHRSVSWYQQTPGQGLQFLFEYFSETQRNKGNFPGRFSGRQFSNSRSEMNVSTLELGDSALYLCASSEATGGEKLFFGSGTQLSVL.

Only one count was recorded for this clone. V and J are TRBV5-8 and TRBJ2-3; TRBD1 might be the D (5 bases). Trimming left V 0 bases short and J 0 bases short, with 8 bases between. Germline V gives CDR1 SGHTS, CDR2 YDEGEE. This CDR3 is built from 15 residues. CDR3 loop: CASSLGQTSTDTQYF. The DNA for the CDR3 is TGTGCCAGCAGCTTGGGACAGACTAGCACAGATACGCAGTATTTT.

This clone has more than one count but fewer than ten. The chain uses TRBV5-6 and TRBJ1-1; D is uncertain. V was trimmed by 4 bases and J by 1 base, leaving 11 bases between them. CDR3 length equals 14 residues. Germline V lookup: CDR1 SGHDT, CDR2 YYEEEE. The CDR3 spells CASSGGRPNTEAFF. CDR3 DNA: TGTGCCAGCAGCGGCGGGAGGCCGAACACTGAAGCTTTCTTT.

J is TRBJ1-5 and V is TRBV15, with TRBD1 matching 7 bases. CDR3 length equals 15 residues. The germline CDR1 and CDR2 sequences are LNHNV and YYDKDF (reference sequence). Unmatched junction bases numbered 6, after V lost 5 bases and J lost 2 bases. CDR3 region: CATSRRQGRNQPQHF. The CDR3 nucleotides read TGTGCCACCAGCCGCAGACAGGGCCGCAATCAGCCCCAGCATTTT.

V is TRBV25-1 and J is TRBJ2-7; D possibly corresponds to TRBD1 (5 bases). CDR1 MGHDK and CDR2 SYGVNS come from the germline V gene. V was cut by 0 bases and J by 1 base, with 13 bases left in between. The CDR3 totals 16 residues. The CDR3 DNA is TGTGCCAGCAGTGAATATTCGATTCAGGGATCCTACGAGCAGTACTTC. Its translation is CASSEYSIQGSYEQYF.

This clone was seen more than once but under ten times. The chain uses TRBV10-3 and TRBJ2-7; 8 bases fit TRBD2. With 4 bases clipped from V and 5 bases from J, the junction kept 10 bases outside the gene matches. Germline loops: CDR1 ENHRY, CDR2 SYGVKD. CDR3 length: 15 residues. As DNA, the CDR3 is TGTGCCATCAGTGGCCTGACTAGCGTCTCAAACGAGCAGTACTTC. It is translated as CAISGLTSVSNEQYF.

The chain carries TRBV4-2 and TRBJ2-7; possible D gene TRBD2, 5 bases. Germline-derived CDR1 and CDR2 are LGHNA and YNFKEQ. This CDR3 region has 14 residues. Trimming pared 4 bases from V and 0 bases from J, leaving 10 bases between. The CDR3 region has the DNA TGTGCCAGCAGCCCCTATGGAGGCTCCTACGAGCAGTACTTC. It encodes CASSPYGGSYEQYF.

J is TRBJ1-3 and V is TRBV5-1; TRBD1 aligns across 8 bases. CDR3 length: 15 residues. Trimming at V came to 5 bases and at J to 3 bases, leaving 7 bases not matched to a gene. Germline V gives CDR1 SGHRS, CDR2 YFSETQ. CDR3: CASRQGAEGGNTIYF. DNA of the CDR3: TGCGCCAGCAGGCAGGGGGCCGAAGGTGGAAACACCATATATTTT.

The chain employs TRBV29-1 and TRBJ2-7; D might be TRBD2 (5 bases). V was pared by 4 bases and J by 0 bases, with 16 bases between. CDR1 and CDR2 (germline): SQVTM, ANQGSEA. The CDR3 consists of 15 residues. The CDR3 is CSVAPSRSFSYEQYF. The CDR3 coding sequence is TGCAGCGTTGCCCCTAGCAGATCTTTCTCCTACGAGCAGTACTTC.

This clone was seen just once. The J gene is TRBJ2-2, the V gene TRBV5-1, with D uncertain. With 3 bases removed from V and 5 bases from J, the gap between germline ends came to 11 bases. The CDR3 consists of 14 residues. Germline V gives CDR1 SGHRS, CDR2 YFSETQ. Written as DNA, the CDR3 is TGCGCCAGCAGCTGGCCCACAGTTACCGGGGAGCTGTTTTTT. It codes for CASSWPTVTGELFF.

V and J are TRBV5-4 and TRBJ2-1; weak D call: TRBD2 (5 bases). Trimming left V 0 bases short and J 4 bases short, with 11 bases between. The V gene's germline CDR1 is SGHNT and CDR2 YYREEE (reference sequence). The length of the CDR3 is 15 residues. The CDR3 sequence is CASSLGNRGYNEQFF. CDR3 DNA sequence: TGTGCCAGCAGCTTGGGTAATCGGGGTTACAATGAGCAGTTCTTC.

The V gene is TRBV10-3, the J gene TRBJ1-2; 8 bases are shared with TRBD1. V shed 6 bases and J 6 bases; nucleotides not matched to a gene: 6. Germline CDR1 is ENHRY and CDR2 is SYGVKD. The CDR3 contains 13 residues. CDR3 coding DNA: TGTGCCATCAGGGGCGGGACAGGTCATGGCTACACCTTC. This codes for CAIRGGTGHGYTF.

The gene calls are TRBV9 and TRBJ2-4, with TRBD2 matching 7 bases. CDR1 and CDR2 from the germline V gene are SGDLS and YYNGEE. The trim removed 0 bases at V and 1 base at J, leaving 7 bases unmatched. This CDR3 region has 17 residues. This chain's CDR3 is CASSVGETSMAKNIQYF. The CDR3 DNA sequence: TGTGCCAGCAGCGTAGGGGAGACTAGCATGGCCAAAAACATTCAGTACTTC.

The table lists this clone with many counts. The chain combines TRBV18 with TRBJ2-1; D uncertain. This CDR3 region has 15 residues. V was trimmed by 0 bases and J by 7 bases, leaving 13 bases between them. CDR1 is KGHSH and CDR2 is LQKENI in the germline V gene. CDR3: CASSPPSGLRNEQFF. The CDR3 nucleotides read TGTGCCAGCTCACCACCGTCGGGTTTGAGGAATGAGCAGTTCTTC. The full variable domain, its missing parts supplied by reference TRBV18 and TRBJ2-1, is NAGVMQNPRHLVRRRGQEARLRCSPMKGHSHVYWYRQLPEEGLKFMVYLQKENIIDESGMPKERFSAEFPKEGPSILRIQQVVRGDSAAYFCASSPPSGLRNEQFFGPGTRLTVL.

The CDR3 DNA reads TGCAGTGCTGGGGGGGCTGAAGCTTTCTTT. Amino acids: CSAGGAEAFF. This rearrangement joins TRBV20-1 to TRBJ1-1, with D tentatively TRBD1 (5 bases). This CDR3 contains 10 residues. V shed 5 bases and J shed 6 bases, with 7 bases lying between them. The germline CDR1 and CDR2 sequences are DFQATT and SNEGSKA (reference sequence).

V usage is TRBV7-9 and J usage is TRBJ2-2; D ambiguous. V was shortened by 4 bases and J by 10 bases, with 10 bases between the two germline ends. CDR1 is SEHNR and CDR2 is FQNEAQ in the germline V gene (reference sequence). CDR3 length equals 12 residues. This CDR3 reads CASSSRVLELFF. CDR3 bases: TGTGCCAGCAGCTCCCGGGTGCTGGAGCTGTTTTTT.

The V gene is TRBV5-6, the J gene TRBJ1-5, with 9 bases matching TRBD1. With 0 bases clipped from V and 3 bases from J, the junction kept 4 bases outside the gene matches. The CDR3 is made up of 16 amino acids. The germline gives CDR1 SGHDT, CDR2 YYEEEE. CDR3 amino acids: CASSLDRGRDNQPQHF. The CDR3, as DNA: TGTGCCAGCAGCTTGGACAGGGGGCGAGACAATCAGCCCCAGCATTTT. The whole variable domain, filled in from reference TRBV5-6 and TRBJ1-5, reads DAGVTQSPTHLIKTRGQQVTLRCSPKSGHDTVSWYQQALGQGPQFIFQYYEEEERQRGNFPDRFSGHQFPNYSSELNVNALLLGDSALYLCASSLDRGRDNQPQHFGDGTRLSIL.

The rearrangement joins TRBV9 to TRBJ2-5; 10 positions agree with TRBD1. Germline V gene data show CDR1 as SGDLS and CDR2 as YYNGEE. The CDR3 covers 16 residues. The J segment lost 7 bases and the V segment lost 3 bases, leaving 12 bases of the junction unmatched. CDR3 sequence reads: CASSESGQGILGTQYF. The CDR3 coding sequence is TGTGCCAGCAGCGAGTCGGGACAGGGGATTTTGGGGACCCAGTACTTC.

Here the CDR3 reads CASSLGTGGNTIYF. The DNA for the CDR3 is TGTGCCAGCAGCTTGGGGACAGGGGGAAACACCATATATTTT. This chain uses TRBV5-6 with TRBJ1-3; TRBD1 matches 8 bases. The CDR3 spans 14 residues. The germline V gene encodes CDR1 SGHDT and CDR2 YYEEEE. V trimming: 0 bases; J trimming: 4 bases; junction bases outside the gene matches: 0.

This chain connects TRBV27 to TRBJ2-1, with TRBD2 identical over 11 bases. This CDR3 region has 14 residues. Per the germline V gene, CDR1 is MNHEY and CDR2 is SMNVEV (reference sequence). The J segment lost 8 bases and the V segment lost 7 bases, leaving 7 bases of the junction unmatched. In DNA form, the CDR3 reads TGTGCCAGCACCCAGACTAGCGGGAATGATGAGCAGTTCTTC. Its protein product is CASTQTSGNDEQFF.

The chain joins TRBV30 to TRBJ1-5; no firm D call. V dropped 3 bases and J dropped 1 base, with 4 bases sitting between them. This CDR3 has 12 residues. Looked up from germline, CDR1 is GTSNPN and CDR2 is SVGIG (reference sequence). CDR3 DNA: TGTGCCTGGAGGACAAGCAATCAGCCCCAGCATTTT. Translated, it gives CAWRTSNQPQHF.

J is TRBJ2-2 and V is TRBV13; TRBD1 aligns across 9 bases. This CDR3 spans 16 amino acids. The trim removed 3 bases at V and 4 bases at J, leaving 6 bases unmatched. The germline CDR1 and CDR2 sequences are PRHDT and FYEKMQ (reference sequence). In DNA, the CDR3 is TGTGCCAGCAGCTTCCGGACAGGGGTGGGCACCGGGGAGCTGTTTTTT. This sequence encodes CASSFRTGVGTGELFF.

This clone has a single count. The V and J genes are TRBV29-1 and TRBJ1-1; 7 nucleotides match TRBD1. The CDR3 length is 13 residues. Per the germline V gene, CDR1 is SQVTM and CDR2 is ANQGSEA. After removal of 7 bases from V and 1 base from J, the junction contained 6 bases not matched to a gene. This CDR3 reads CSERDSQNTEAFF. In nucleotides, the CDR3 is TGCAGCGAACGGGACAGCCAGAACACTGAAGCTTTCTTT.

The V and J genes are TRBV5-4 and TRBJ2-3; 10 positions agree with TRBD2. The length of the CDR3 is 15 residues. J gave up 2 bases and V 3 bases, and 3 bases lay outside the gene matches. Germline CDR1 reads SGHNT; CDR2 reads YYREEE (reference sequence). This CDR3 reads CASSSGLAVTDTQYF. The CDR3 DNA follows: TGTGCCAGCAGCTCCGGACTAGCGGTCACAGATACGCAGTATTTT.